This T cell receptor beta chain was captured in a study of identical twins. Overall study findings and caveats: With beta out-of-frame sequences, excess sharing by twins was weaker.

Trimming pared 3 bases from V and 9 bases from J, leaving 15 bases between. The CDR3 covers 13 residues. Per the germline V gene, CDR1 is DFQATT and CDR2 is SNEGSKA (reference sequence). This clonotype was seen a few times. Its antigen remains unidentified. TCRdb used MiXCR to reprocess the 5' RACE reads, holding one entry per CDR3 protein. The sample includes hundreds of thousands of distinct CDR3 sequences, approximately 7.9% of them seen just once. These sequences were also reported in another study, on yellow fever vaccine responses in identical twins.

The source material was CD8+ T cells sorted from blood. This TCR was sampled from a woman aged 18-29 years in good health. The chain combines TRBV20-1 with TRBJ2-1, with TRBD1 as a possible D gene (6 bases). CDR3 coding DNA: TGCAGTGCTAGGGGTCCTGACAGGCTTGAGCAGTTCTTC. Its translation is CSARGPDRLEQFF.